This TCR beta chain originates from a study of T cell responses to AZD1222 COVID-19 vaccine (TCRdb year 2021). Notes on the research overall: A total of about 230 trial participants underwent TCR sequencing, of whom about 210 received two doses of AZD1222 and some 25 received two doses of the MenACWY control vaccine. Trial participants were enrolled by age into subgroups of 18-55, 56-69 and 70-plus years, and approximately 150, 30 and 60 TCR-sequenced participants, respectively, were included in these subgroups. On the study overall, not on this receptor specifically: Conclusions about previously exposed vaccinees were limited because only six AZD1222 recipients were SARS-CoV-2 seropositive at baseline. In the small 56-69-year group, the increase in depth fell short of significance, most likely because of low power. Nearly half of unique spike-specific TCRs reportedly recognized epitopes outside regions mutated in the B.1.351 and B.1.1.7 variants. Spike-specific TCR breadth and depth rose significantly after two AZD1222 doses compared with day 0 and with MenACWY recipients. Vaccine-associated CD4 TCRs spanned the whole spike protein, with dominant responses in regions 160-218 and 743-854. Because no samples from the day 14 peak response were available, repertoires could be characterized only after the peak T cell response. Participants were mostly white British and included more females than males, and it was suggested by the authors that clonal diversity may have been underestimated.

The CDR3 starts with the cysteine, ends with the phenylalanine, and has 14 residues. Left in the record is the CDR3 DNA by itself, 42 bases read in frame from the first base. From the germline V gene, CDR1 is MGHRA and CDR2 is YSYEKL. V is cut by 4 bases and J by 8 bases, and the space between the germline ends is 17 bases. The CDR3 regions of human TCRbeta chains were analyzed by immunosequencing. The original pipeline was this. TCRs in the repertoires were compared against a reference library of SARS-CoV-2-specific TCRs that had been generated with the MIRA antigen-specificity platform. Breadth was defined as the fraction of unique TCRs that were SARS-CoV-2-associated. Depth was defined as the fraction of total T cells that were SARS-CoV-2-associated. Using the MIRA data, every spike-specific TCR was mapped to the spike region that the TCR reacted to and assigned to either a CD4 or a CD8 class. Log10-transformed breadth and depth values were compared by one-way ANOVA with Sidak's multiple comparisons tests. Drawn from immuneACCESS, this table holds only the in-frame rearrangements with V and J called that TCRdb kept. Clones are partly lost; checked studies trace under half to an unresolved V gene and leave the rest unexplained. V, J and clone size were drawn from that table, and D and trimming were deduced from the DNA. This sample is represented by 150,000 to 200,000 clones; roughly 90% of them were singletons. Over 4% of the sample belongs to the ten largest clones.

With regard to this clone: No antigen is known for it. Base quality data are lacking; no much larger clone is found one base away.

Per the publication, the time point label means: about 28 days (+/-7) after the second vaccine dose. AZD1222 recipients with second doses at about 4 weeks or about 12 weeks were pooled, because spike-specific TCR depth and breadth did not differ between schedules. The vaccinee samples were drawn from two UK trials, COV001 and COV002, one of which was a single-blind randomized controlled phase 2/3 trial testing AZD1222 (ChAdOx1 nCoV-19) in healthy adults. For TCRbeta chain sequencing, PBMC samples from trial participants were taken at day 0 and at day 28 after the second dose. The sequence was collected from an adult who received the AZD1222 COVID-19 vaccine. This chain joins TRBV4-1 to TRBJ1-2, with TRBD1 tentatively as D gene (6 bases match). The source material was peripheral blood, sampled 28 days after the second AZD1222 dose. The bases are TGCGCCAGCAGCCGGGGATCAGGGGCTTGGGGCTACACCTTC. The resulting protein is CASSRGSGAWGYTF.